The source of this TCR beta chain is a study of blood T cells in healthy people across ages. The CDR3 runs to 16 residues. V lost 2 bases, J lost 2 bases, and 17 bases lay in between. CDR1 and CDR2 from the germline V gene are DFQATT and SNEGSKA (reference sequence). It was with a sample-barcoded 5' primer and a J-beta primer mix that a second PCR of roughly 6 to 12 cycles was run. One entry per CDR3 protein results from TCRdb running MiXCR on the 5' RACE reads. The table records roughly 800,000 distinct CDR3 sequences, roughly 25% of them present only once. The same data also went into a second study, on T cells of mothers and their children.

The chain combines TRBV20-1 with TRBJ2-3; D is tentatively TRBD1 or TRBD2 (6 bases each). This TCR derives from a boy younger than 18 in good health. Source material: blood. CDR3: CSARPRGGGYTDTQYF. The CDR3 DNA is TGCAGTGCTAGACCCAGGGGAGGCGGTTACACAGATACGCAGTATTTT.